This TCR beta chain was captured in a study of cytomegalovirus exposure and HLA in healthy donors. Study results and limitations: In a later analysis, HLA-C alleles had the fewest associated TCRs, DRB1 alleles the most.

Those who donated were healthy bone marrow donors. The CDR3 covers 14 residues. Trimming removed 2 bases at V and 5 bases at J, with 13 bases between. CDR1 is SGDLS and CDR2 is YYNGEE in the germline V gene. This clone was detected once. The antigen remains undetermined. Amplification used 60 Vbeta primers and 13 Jbeta primers. Assay: immunoSEQ multiplex PCR; the TCRdb copy retains only in-frame clones and omits some. The table records roughly 200,000 clones, approximately 70% of them present only once. V is TRBV9 and J is TRBJ1-1; weak D call: TRBD1 (5 bases). This TCR derives from a woman in her twenties or thirties in good health and CMV-seronegative. Source material: PBMCs. The CDR3: CASSVGGGRTEAFF. The DNA of the CDR3 is TGTGCCAGCAGCGTGGGGGGAGGACGAACTGAAGCTTTCTTT.